The T cell receptor beta chain described here comes from a study of T cells in Graves' hyperthyroidism and ophthalmopathy (dated by TCRdb to about 2019). With regard to the full study: Peripheral blood was sampled at the time of initial diagnosis, prior to any treatment. In addition, the study compared T-cell repertoires in thyroid tissue and in blood from roughly 6 Graves' hyperthyroidism patients. TCR V-J signatures able to tell the groups apart were searched for in a discovery cohort of 90 to 100 patients, of whom fewer than 45 had Graves' ophthalmopathy and around 56 had stable Graves' hyperthyroidism. Following sampling, methimazole starting at 30 mg daily was given to hyperthyroidism patients, and high-dose intravenous methylprednisolone was given to ophthalmopathy patients. Prospective prediction of ophthalmopathy was tested in an independent validation cohort of 18 to 20 hyperthyroidism patients and around 16 patients who later progressed to ophthalmopathy. The paper describes TCR Vbeta CDR3 sequencing of 135 peripheral blood samples, made up of fewer than 50 ophthalmopathy patients, 70 to 75 hyperthyroidism patients and some 17 progressor patients. The roughly 94 discovery patients were randomly divided into training and test sets at a 7:3 ratio. What the authors observed across the whole study: A model built on a 13 V-J signature distinguished ophthalmopathy from stable hyperthyroidism, reaching 85% to 90% sensitivity and about 81% specificity in cross-validation and 80%/75% in testing. During validation, the model predicted progression to ophthalmopathy a median of approximately 6.5 months ahead of onset, with approximately 70% sensitivity and 72% to 80% specificity. Most expanded thyroid clonotypes (frequency above 0.001) were also found in blood, which suggests that blood repertoires may mirror thyroid immune responses. Sample size was not statistically predetermined, and blinding of investigators to group allocation was not performed.

Moderately to severely active disease, a Clinical Activity Score of at least 3, a NOSPECS grade of at least 4, and a duration under 3 months were present in ophthalmopathy patients. Exclusion was applied to patients with uncontrolled infections, other autoimmune diseases, pregnancy or lactation. Diagnoses relied on clinical symptoms, serum thyroxine and TRAb, thyroid ultrasound and orbital computed tomography. Ficoll-Paque density gradient centrifugation was used to isolate PBMCs from under 11 ml of fresh peripheral blood. Trizol reagent was used to extract total RNA, and RNA quality was then checked on an Agilent 2100 Bioanalyzer. CDR3 length: 15 amino acids, cysteine to phenylalanine. The CDR3 DNA has 45 bases and is translated from base 1. CDR1 and CDR2 (MGHRA, YSYEKL) derive from the germline V gene. V lost 0 bases and J lost 7 bases, and the count of bases not matched to a germline gene is 4.

About this clonotype itself: The clone's antigen remains unknown. No much larger clone is present one base from it, and per-base qualities are unavailable.

Amplification of TCR beta CDR3 regions was carried out from RNA transcripts. For the first round of RT-PCR on the TCR CDR3, the HTBI primer set was used together with the Qiagen OneStep RT-PCR kit. Libraries were constructed in a second round of multiplex PCR, after which size selection and purification were carried out. Paired-end sequencing of the libraries was performed with 100 bp reads on an Illumina HiSeq2000. The source study handled its data this way. SOAPnuke was used to process the raw data, removing reads that contained adapters or uncalled bases, had a mean Phred below 15, or lacked an exact match to the constant primer or identifier. High-quality paired reads were merged using COPE v1.2.5, and each unique nucleotide sequence was defined as a clonotype. Clonotypes were aligned to IMGT TRBV, TRBD and TRBJ reference segments using MiTCR v1.1. Analysis was restricted to V-J combinations with a frequency above 0.0001, which covered 98% to 99.2% of repertoires. The TCS score was defined as F50 (clonal expansion) divided by E x V (chaos), with BLOSUM62-based TCRdist calculated between CDR3 peptides within each V-J. Welch's t-statistics and random forest reduced 450 to 600 V-J features to 10 to 15, which were used in a naive Bayes classifier (R e1071). TCRdb redid the processing of the public reads, applying fastp at Q25 and MiXCR, and retained in-frame beta chains. Each entry merges the rows of one CDR3 protein and shows their most common DNA and genes. Here the V and J calls rest on TCRdb's processing, not on the authors' analysis. In all, the sample holds roughly 530,000 distinct CDR3 sequences, and roughly 17% of those were seen once. Approximately 15% of the sample lies in the top ten.

This TCR derives from a woman in her late teens or twenties with Graves' ophthalmopathy. Material: blood. The chain is assembled from TRBV4-1 and TRBJ2-1; TRBD2 lines up with 9 middle nucleotides. Read as DNA, the sequence is TGCGCCAGCAGCCAAGACTGGGCGGGAGGGAATGAGCAGTTCTTC. Translated, this gives CASSQDWAGGNEQFF.